What follows are 2 T cell receptor beta chains derived from one specimen sequenced in a study of shared clonotypes between healthy human individuals. Generated by immunoSEQ multiplex PCR, the TCRdb table keeps only in-frame clones and is missing some. This sample yields about 2.4 million clones, of which more than 80% are seen a single time; over 0.12% belongs to the top ten. Sequenced sample: naive CD4+ T cells sorted from blood. The subset: CD45RA+ positively selected. These receptors were obtained from a man younger than 35 in good health.

The gene calls are TRBV7-2 and TRBJ1-6; D not certain. V was cut by 5 bases and J by 3 bases, with 8 bases left in between. CDR1 is SGHTA and CDR2 is FQGNSA in the germline V gene. The CDR3 has 14 amino acids. CDR3 sequence reads: CASSHRDYNSPLHF. The CDR3 bases are TGTGCCAGCAGCCACCGGGACTATAATTCACCCCTCCACTTT.

The V gene is TRBV6-5, the J gene TRBJ2-7; possible D gene TRBD2, 6 bases. The germline V and J ends were trimmed by 4 bases and 2 bases, with 15 bases remaining between them. CDR1 MNHEY and CDR2 SVGAGI come from the germline V gene. This CDR3 spans 15 amino acids. CDR3 in amino acids: CASSSPGLGAYEQYF. CDR3 in DNA: TGTGCCAGCAGTTCACCGGGACTGGGGGCCTACGAGCAGTACTTC.